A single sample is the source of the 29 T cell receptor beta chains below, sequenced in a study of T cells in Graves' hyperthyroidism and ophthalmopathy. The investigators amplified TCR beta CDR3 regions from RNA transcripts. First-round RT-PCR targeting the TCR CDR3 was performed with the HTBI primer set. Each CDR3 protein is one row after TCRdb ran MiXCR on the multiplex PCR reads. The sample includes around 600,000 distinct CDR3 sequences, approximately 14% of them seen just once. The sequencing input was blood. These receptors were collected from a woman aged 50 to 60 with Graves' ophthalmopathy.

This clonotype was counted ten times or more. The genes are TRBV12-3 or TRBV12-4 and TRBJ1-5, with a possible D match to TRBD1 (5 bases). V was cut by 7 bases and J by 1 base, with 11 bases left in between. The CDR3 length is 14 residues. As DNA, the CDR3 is TGTGCCAGCACCCTGACAGAGAGCAATCAGCCCCAGCATTTT. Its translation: CASTLTESNQPQHF.

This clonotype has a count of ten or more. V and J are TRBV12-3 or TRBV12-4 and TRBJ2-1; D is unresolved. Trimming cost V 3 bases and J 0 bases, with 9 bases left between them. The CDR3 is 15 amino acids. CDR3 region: CASSFRSSSYNEQFF. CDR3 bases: TGTGCCAGCAGTTTCAGGTCAAGCTCCTACAATGAGCAGTTCTTC.

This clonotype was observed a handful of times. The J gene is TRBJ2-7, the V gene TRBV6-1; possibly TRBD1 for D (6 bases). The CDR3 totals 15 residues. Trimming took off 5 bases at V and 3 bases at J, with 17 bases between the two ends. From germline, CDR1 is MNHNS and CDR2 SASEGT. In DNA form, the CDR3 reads TGTGCCAGCAGTTCCCTCTGGGGGCGAGGCTACGAGCAGTACTTC. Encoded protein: CASSSLWGRGYEQYF.

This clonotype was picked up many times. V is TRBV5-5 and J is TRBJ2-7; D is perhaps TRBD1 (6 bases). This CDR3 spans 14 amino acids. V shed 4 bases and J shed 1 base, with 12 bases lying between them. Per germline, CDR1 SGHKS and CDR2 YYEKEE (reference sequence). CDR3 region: CASSLRTESYEQYF. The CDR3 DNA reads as TGTGCCAGCAGCCTCCGGACAGAGTCCTACGAGCAGTACTTC.

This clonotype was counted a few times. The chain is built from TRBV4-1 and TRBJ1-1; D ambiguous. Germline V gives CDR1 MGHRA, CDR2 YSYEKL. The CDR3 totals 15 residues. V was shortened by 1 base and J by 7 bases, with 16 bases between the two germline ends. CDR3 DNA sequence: TGCGCCAGCAGCCAAGGCCCTCTGTGGAGGAATGAAGCTTTCTTT. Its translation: CASSQGPLWRNEAFF.

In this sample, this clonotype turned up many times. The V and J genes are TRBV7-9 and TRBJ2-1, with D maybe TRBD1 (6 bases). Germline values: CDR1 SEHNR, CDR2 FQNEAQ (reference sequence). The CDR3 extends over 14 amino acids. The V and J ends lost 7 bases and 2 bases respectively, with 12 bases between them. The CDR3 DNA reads TGTGCCAGCACTAGGGGGATGGCCTACAATGAGCAGTTCTTC. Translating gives CASTRGMAYNEQFF. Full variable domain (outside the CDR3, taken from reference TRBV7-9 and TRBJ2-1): DTGVSQNPRHKITKRGQNVTFRCDPISEHNRLYWYRQTLGQGPEFLTYFQNEAQLEKSRLLSDRFSAERPKGSFSTLEIQRTEQGDSAMYLCASTRGMAYNEQFFGPGTRLTVL.

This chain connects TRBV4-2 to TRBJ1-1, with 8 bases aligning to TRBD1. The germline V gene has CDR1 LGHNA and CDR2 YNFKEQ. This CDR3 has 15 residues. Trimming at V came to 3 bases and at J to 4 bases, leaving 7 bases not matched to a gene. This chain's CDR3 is CASSHLTGVATEAFF. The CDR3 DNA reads TGTGCCAGCAGCCACCTGACAGGGGTGGCCACTGAAGCTTTCTTT.

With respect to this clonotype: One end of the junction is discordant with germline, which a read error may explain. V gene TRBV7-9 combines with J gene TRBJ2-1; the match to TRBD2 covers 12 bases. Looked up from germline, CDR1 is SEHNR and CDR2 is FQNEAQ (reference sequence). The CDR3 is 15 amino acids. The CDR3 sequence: CASSQTSGRHNGQFF. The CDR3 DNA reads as TGTGCCAGCAGCCAAACTAGCGGGAGGCACAATGGGCAGTTCTTC.

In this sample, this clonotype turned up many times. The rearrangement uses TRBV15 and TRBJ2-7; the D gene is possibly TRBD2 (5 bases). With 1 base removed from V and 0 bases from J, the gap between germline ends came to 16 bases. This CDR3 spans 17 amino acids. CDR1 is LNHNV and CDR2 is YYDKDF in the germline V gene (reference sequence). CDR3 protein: CATSRGEGYGTSYEQYF. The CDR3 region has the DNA TGTGCCACCAGCAGAGGTGAGGGTTACGGAACCTCCTACGAGCAGTACTTC.

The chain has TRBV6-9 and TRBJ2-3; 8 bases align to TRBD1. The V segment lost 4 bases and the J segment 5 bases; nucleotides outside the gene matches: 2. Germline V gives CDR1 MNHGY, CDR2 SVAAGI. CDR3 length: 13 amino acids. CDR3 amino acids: CASSSGTGDTQYF. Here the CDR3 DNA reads TGTGCCAGCAGTTCCGGGACAGGAGATACGCAGTATTTT.

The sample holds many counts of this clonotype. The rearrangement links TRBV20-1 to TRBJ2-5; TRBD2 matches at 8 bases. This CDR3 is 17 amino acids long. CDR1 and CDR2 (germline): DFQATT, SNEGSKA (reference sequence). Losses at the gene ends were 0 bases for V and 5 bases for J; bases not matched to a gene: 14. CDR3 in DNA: TGCAGTGCTAGAGATCCTCCCCCCAGCGGGAGTGGGGAGACCCAGTACTTC. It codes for CSARDPPPSGSGETQYF.

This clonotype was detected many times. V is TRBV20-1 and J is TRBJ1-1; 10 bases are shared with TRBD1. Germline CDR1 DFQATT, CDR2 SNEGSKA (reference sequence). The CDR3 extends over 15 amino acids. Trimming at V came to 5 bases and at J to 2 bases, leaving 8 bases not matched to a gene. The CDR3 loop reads CSAPGRTGGNTEAFF. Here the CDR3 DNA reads TGCAGTGCTCCCGGAAGGACAGGGGGTAACACTGAAGCTTTCTTT.

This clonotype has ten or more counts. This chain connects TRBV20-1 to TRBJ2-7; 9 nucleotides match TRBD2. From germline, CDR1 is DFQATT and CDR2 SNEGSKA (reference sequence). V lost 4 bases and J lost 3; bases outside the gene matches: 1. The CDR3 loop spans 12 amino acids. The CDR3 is CSAIAGDYEQYF. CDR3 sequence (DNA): TGCAGTGCTATAGCGGGGGACTACGAGCAGTACTTC.

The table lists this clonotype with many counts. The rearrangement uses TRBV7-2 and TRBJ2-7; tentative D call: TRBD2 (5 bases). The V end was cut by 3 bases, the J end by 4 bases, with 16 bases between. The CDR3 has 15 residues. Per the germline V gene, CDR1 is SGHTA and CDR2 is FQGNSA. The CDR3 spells CASSFYGISNYEQYF. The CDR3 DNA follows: TGTGCCAGCAGCTTTTACGGGATTTCGAATTACGAGCAGTACTTC.

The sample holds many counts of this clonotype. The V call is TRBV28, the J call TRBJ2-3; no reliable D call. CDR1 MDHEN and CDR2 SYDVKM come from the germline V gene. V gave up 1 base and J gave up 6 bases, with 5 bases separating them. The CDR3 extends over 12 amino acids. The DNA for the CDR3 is TGTGCCAGCAGTTTATTTCGGGATACGCAGTATTTT. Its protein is CASSLFRDTQYF.

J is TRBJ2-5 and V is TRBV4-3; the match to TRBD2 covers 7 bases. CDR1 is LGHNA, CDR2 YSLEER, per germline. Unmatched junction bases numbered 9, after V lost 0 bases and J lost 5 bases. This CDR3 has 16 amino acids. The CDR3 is CASSQEGRGRGETQYF. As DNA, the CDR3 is TGCGCCAGCAGCCAAGAGGGTCGGGGGAGGGGCGAGACCCAGTACTTC.

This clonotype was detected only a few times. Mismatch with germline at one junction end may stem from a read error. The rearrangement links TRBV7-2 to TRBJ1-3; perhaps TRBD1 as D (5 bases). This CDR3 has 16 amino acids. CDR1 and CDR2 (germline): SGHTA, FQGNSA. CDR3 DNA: TGTGCCAGCAGCTTTTTCCCGGGGGTCTCTGAAAACACCATATATTTT. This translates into CASSFFPGVSENTIYF.

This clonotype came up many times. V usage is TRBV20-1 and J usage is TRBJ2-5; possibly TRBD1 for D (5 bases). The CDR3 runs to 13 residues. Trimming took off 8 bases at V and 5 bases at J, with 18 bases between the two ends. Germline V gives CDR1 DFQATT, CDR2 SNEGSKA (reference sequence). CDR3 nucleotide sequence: TGCAGTTACCGCGTGGACACTCACGAGACCCAGTACTTC. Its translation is CSYRVDTHETQYF.

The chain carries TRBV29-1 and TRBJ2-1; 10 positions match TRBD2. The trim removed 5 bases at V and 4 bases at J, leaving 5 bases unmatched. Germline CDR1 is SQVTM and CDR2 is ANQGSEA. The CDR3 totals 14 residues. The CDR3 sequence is CSVSGRGTYNEQFF. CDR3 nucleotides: TGCAGCGTTAGCGGGAGGGGAACATACAATGAGCAGTTCTTC.

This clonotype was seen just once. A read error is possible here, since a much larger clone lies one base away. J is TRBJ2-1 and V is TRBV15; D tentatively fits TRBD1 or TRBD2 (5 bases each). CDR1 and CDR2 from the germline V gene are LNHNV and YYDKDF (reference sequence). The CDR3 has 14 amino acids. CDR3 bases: TGTACCACCAGCAGGGAGACCGGAGGCTATGAGCAGTTCTTC. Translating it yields CTTSRETGGYEQFF.

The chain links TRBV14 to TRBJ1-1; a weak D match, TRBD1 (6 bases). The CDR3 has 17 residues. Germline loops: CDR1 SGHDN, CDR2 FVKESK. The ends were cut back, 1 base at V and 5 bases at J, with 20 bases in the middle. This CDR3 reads CASSQGRGKGLGTEAFF. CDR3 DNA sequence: TGTGCCAGCAGCCAAGGCAGGGGAAAGGGACTGGGTACTGAAGCTTTCTTT.

The CDR3 spells CASSFRLAGSPEQFF. In DNA form, the CDR3 reads TGTGCCAGTAGTTTCCGACTAGCGGGATCCCCTGAGCAGTTCTTC. V gene TRBV19 combines with J gene TRBJ2-1; 11 bases align to TRBD2. The CDR3 spans 15 residues. CDR1 is LNHDA and CDR2 is SQIVND in the germline V gene (reference sequence). J was trimmed by 9 bases and V by 5 bases; bases with no gene match: 9.

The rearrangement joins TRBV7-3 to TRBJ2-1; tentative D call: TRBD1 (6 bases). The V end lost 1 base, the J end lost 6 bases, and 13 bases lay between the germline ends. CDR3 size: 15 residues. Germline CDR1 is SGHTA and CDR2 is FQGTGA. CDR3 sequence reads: CASSLMRGSGNEQFF. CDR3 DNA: TGTGCCAGCAGCTTAATGAGGGGGTCCGGCAATGAGCAGTTCTTC.

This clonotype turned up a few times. The CDR3 DNA reads TGCAGCACTCCCCCCCGGGACAGGGGCACAGATACGCAGTATTTT. Protein product: CSTPPRDRGTDTQYF. The chain has TRBV29-1 and TRBJ2-3, with 9 bases identical to TRBD1. V shed 8 bases, J shed 1 base, and the junction held 10 bases outside the gene matches. Germline CDR1 reads SQVTM; CDR2 reads ANQGSEA. The CDR3 covers 15 residues.

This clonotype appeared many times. The CDR3 sequence is CATSDPRSHNEQFF. The CDR3, as DNA: TGTGCCACCAGTGACCCTCGGTCTCACAATGAGCAGTTCTTC. The chain combines TRBV24-1 with TRBJ2-1, with D hard to call. The germline CDR1 and CDR2 sequences are KGHDR and SFDVKD. CDR3 length: 14 residues. Trimming left V 4 bases short and J 5 bases short, with 11 bases between.

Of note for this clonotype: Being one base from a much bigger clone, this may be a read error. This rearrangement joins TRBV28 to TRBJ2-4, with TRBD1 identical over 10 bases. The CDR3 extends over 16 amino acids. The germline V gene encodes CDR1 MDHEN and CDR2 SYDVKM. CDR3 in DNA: TGTGCCAGCAGTCCCGGGACAGGGGATGTCAAAAACACTCAGTACTTC. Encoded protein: CASSPGTGDVKNTQYF.

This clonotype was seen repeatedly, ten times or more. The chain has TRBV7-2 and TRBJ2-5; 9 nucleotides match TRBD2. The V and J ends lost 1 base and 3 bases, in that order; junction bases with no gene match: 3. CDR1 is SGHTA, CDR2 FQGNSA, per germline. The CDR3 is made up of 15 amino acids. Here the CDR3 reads CASSLVGLAEETQYF. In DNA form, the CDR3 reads TGTGCCAGCAGCTTAGTGGGACTAGCCGAAGAGACCCAGTACTTC.

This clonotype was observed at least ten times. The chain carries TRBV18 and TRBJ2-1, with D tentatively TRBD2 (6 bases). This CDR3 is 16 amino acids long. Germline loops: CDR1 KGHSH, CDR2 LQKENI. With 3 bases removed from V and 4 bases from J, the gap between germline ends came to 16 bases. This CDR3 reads CASSPAGVGGYNEQFF. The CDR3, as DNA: TGTGCCAGCTCACCGGCGGGCGTGGGGGGATACAATGAGCAGTTCTTC.

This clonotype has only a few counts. CDR3 in amino acids: CASSAWDRSTNEQFF. The CDR3 bases are TGTGCCAGCAGCGCCTGGGACAGATCGACGAATGAGCAGTTCTTC. The rearrangement uses TRBV9 and TRBJ2-1, with 7 bases aligning to TRBD1. With 3 bases clipped from V and 7 bases from J, the junction kept 10 bases outside the gene matches. This CDR3 is 15 amino acids long. The germline gives CDR1 SGDLS, CDR2 YYNGEE.